The subject of this entry is one T cell receptor (beta chain). The antigen remains unidentified. The sample comes from a study of T-cell memory formation after mild COVID-19. Findings of the study overall: A second wave expanding day 15 to 37 was CD4+-biased; contracting clones were balanced. Confirmation of SARS-CoV-2 specificity was lacking for second-wave clones peaking day 37.

CDR3 size: 16 residues. Germline V gene sequence: CDR1 SGHVS, CDR2 FQNEAQ. Trimming shortened V by 1 base and J by 2 bases, and 13 bases separated the two germline ends. TCRdb used MiXCR to reprocess the 5' RACE reads, holding one entry per CDR3 protein. The repertoire holds a few hundred thousand distinct CDR3 sequences, with just under 20% as singletons. The material sequenced was PBMCs or a T cell subset sorted from them (not recorded which). The rearrangement joins TRBV7-8 to TRBJ2-3, with D perhaps given as TRBD1 or TRBD2 (5 bases each). The TCR sequence derives from a young man who had mild COVID-19 (a few samples of this study predate the infection). Cell type and time point are not known. CDR3 nucleotides: TGTGCCAGCAGCTTAGATCCTAGGGGAGACACAGATACGCAGTATTTT. Protein product: CASSLDPRGDTDTQYF.